This passage covers 32 T cell receptor beta chains from one sample sequenced in a study of T cell responses to AZD1222 COVID-19 vaccine (dated by TCRdb to about 2021). The time point label corresponds to: baseline before first vaccination. Library preparation used the immunoSEQ multiplex PCR assay. Here the immuneACCESS table is served through TCRdb, limited to in-frame sequences with V and J called. Missing clones are a known gap in these copies; in checked studies unresolved V genes cover under half, and the rest lacks a known reason. Within this sample are 150,000 to 200,000 clones, with approximately 90% of them counted one time only. The ten largest clonotypes hold 2.5% to 3% of the sample. Sequencing was performed on peripheral blood, taken on day 0 of AZD1222 vaccination. Source of these receptors: an adult in good health.

This chain uses TRBV7-3 with TRBJ2-5, with D perhaps matching TRBD1 (6 bases). The CDR3 is 14 residues long. Trimming took 4 bases from V and 5 from J, leaving 14 bases between them. CDR1 and CDR2 from the germline V gene are SGHTA and FQGTGA. The DNA for the CDR3 is TGTGCCAGCAGCTCCACAGGGCCGGGGGAGACCCAGTACTTC. This translates into CASSSTGPGETQYF.

This clone was recorded a few times. The chain couples TRBV5-6 to TRBJ2-7; the match to TRBD2 covers 13 bases. CDR1 SGHDT and CDR2 YYEEEE come from the germline V gene. The CDR3 is 13 amino acids. Trimming took 4 bases from V and 13 from J; bases not matched to a gene: 8. The chain's CDR3 is CASSLGLAGVEYF. The DNA for the CDR3 is TGTGCCAGCAGCCTTGGACTAGCGGGAGTTGAATACTTC.

The chain links TRBV5-6 to TRBJ2-4; 10 bases are a match to TRBD2. Germline V gene data show CDR1 as SGHDT and CDR2 as YYEEEE. The CDR3 totals 16 residues. The junction had 5 bases not matched to a gene; V was cut back by 2 bases and J by 3 bases. The CDR3 is CASSLASGRGKNIQYF. As DNA, the CDR3 is TGTGCCAGCAGCTTAGCCAGCGGGAGGGGCAAAAACATTCAGTACTTC.

Concerning this clone itself: In the same sample, other DNA sequences code for this CDR3. The V and J genes are TRBV29-1 and TRBJ1-1; unclear D gene. V lost 6 bases and J lost 0, with 5 bases in between. There are 11 residues in the CDR3. CDR1 SQVTM and CDR2 ANQGSEA come from the germline V gene. The DNA for the CDR3 is TGCAGCGTCTTTATGAACACTGAAGCTTTCTTT. Encoded protein: CSVFMNTEAFF.

This rearrangement joins TRBV5-1 to TRBJ2-3, with 7 bases matching TRBD1. This CDR3 comprises 16 residues. Unmatched junction bases numbered 12, after V lost 4 bases and J lost 4 bases. Germline V gives CDR1 SGHRS, CDR2 YFSETQ. CDR3 in amino acids: CASSGNRGMRPDTQYF. DNA of the CDR3: TGCGCCAGCAGCGGTAACAGGGGTATGAGGCCAGATACGCAGTATTTT. Using reference TRBV5-1 and TRBJ2-3 for the parts outside the CDR3, the full variable domain is KAGVTQTPRYLIKTRGQQVTLSCSPISGHRSVSWYQQTPGQGLQFLFEYFSETQRNKGNFPGRFSGRQFSNSRSEMNVSTLELGDSALYLCASSGNRGMRPDTQYFGPGTRLTVL.

This chain connects TRBV6-5 to TRBJ2-1, with TRBD2 matching over 11 bases. The CDR3 totals 16 residues. Germline CDR1 MNHEY, CDR2 SVGAGI. Trimming took 0 bases from V and 5 from J; bases not matched to a gene: 3. In DNA form, the CDR3 reads TGTGCCAGCAGTTACTCCTTAGCGGGAGGGAACAATGAGCAGTTCTTC. This gives the protein CASSYSLAGGNNEQFF.

This chain joins TRBV10-3 and TRBJ2-1; no clear D gene. Germline-derived CDR1 and CDR2 are ENHRY and SYGVKD. Trimming cost V 2 bases and J 0 bases, with 8 bases left between them. This CDR3 contains 15 residues. The CDR3 here is CAISEAVRSYNEQFF. CDR3 nucleotides: TGTGCCATCAGTGAGGCGGTTCGCTCCTACAATGAGCAGTTCTTC.

The V call is TRBV10-2, the J call TRBJ2-5; 7 bases agree with TRBD2. Losses at the gene ends were 0 bases for V and 2 bases for J; bases not matched to a gene: 0. The germline V gene has CDR1 WSHSY and CDR2 SAAADI. CDR3 length equals 14 residues. The chain's CDR3 is CASSESGGQETQYF. For the CDR3, the DNA is TGCGCCAGCAGTGAGTCCGGGGGGCAAGAGACCCAGTACTTC.

The chain employs TRBV7-9 and TRBJ2-7; 9 nucleotides agree with TRBD1. This CDR3 spans 15 amino acids. V lost 5 bases, J lost 0 bases, and 5 bases stayed unmatched. Germline V CDR1 and CDR2: SEHNR, FQNEAQ (reference sequence). The CDR3 spells CASSGPGQGSYEQYF. Written as DNA, the CDR3 is TGTGCCAGCAGCGGCCCGGGACAGGGCTCCTACGAGCAGTACTTC.

CDR3 nucleotide sequence: TGCAGCGTTGAAGATCGAGGGACAACGGGCTACGAGCAGTACTTC. Its protein product is CSVEDRGTTGYEQYF. J is TRBJ2-7 and V is TRBV29-1, with D possibly being TRBD1 (6 bases). V was shortened by 0 bases and J by 3 bases, with 15 bases between the two germline ends. This CDR3 is built from 15 residues. Germline values: CDR1 SQVTM, CDR2 ANQGSEA.

The rearrangement joins TRBV4-1 to TRBJ1-2; no reliable D call. This CDR3 is built from 16 residues. The germline CDR1 and CDR2 sequences are MGHRA and YSYEKL. Deletions cut 0 bases from V and 5 bases from J, with 16 bases between. This CDR3 is CASSQDPGRSWYGYTF. The CDR3 region has the DNA TGCGCCAGCAGCCAAGATCCAGGACGGTCGTGGTATGGCTACACCTTC.

The rearrangement joins TRBV19 to TRBJ1-2; the D is unclear. This CDR3 spans 16 amino acids. From germline, CDR1 is LNHDA and CDR2 SQIVND (reference sequence). Trimming shortened V by 0 bases and J by 5 bases, and 16 bases separated the two germline ends. The CDR3, as DNA: TGTGCCAGTAGTATAGATCCCCGTCCACCACGTTATGGCTACACCTTC. It specifies CASSIDPRPPRYGYTF.

This clone was counted a single time. The chain uses TRBV6-1 and TRBJ1-2; tentatively, D is TRBD1 (5 bases). Germline values: CDR1 MNHNS, CDR2 SASEGT. The CDR3 has 17 amino acids. V shed 3 bases and J shed 4 bases, with 21 bases lying between them. DNA of the CDR3: TGTGCCAGCAGTGAGGTGGCTGGGGCCAAGGGGAGCTATGGCTACACCTTC. The encoded protein is CASSEVAGAKGSYGYTF.

The chain employs TRBV2 and TRBJ2-7; 7 bases match TRBD2. The J segment lost 1 base and the V segment lost 2 bases, leaving 2 bases of the junction unmatched. The CDR3 covers 14 residues. Germline CDR1 reads SNHLY; CDR2 reads FYNNEI. The CDR3 DNA follows: TGTGCCAGCAGTGAAACTAGCGAGTCCTACGAGCAGTACTTC. Its translation is CASSETSESYEQYF.

The chain uses TRBV2 and TRBJ2-1; 9 bases are a match to TRBD2. CDR1 is SNHLY, CDR2 FYNNEI, per germline. Unmatched junction bases numbered 5, after V lost 4 bases and J lost 4 bases. The CDR3 length is 15 residues. CDR3 nucleotides: TGTGCCAGCAGTGTGGCGGGAGGGGTGTACAATGAGCAGTTCTTC. This sequence encodes CASSVAGGVYNEQFF.

The genes are TRBV18 and TRBJ1-2; 9 nucleotides align to TRBD1. Germline V gene data show CDR1 as KGHSH and CDR2 as LQKENI. This CDR3 is built from 14 residues. V shed 6 bases, J shed 2 bases, and the junction held 4 bases outside the gene matches. Written as DNA, the CDR3 is TGTGCCAGCTCCGGACAGGGGATGAACTATGGCTACACCTTC. This sequence encodes CASSGQGMNYGYTF.

This clone has more than one count but fewer than ten. V gene TRBV7-6 combines with J gene TRBJ1-1; 9 bases agree with TRBD1. Looked up from germline, CDR1 is SGHVS and CDR2 is FNYEAQ. V trimming: 1 base; J trimming: 0 bases; junction bases outside the gene matches: 12. The CDR3 runs to 19 residues. The CDR3 protein is CASSLGEQGALALNTEAFF. The CDR3 nucleotides read TGTGCCAGCAGCTTAGGAGAACAGGGGGCATTGGCCCTGAACACTGAAGCTTTCTTT.

The chain links TRBV12-3 or TRBV12-4 to TRBJ2-2; no firm D call. The CDR3 totals 12 residues. V lost 9 bases, J lost 3 bases, and 8 bases lay in between. CDR3 amino acids: CASRRDTGELFF. CDR3 nucleotide sequence: TGTGCCAGTAGAAGGGACACCGGGGAGCTGTTTTTT.

This sequence joins TRBV7-9 and TRBJ2-3; no clear D. The CDR3 is 12 amino acids. The germline V and J ends were trimmed by 5 bases and 5 bases, with 8 bases remaining between them. The V gene's germline CDR1 is SEHNR and CDR2 FQNEAQ (reference sequence). DNA of the CDR3: TGTGCCAGCAGCCAGGACGGAGATACGCAGTATTTT. Encoded protein: CASSQDGDTQYF.

This clone was seen once. The chain couples TRBV7-9 to TRBJ2-7, with 7 positions matching TRBD2. The V and J ends lost 3 bases and 5 bases, in that order; junction bases with no gene match: 4. This CDR3 has 13 residues. CDR1 and CDR2 from the germline V gene are SEHNR and FQNEAQ (reference sequence). The CDR3 bases are TGTGCCAGCAGCTTTCCGGGAGGAAACGAGCAGTACTTC. This gives the protein CASSFPGGNEQYF.

The chain carries TRBV15 and TRBJ2-2, with D perhaps matching TRBD2 (6 bases). V lost 0 bases and J lost 5, with 13 bases in between. This CDR3 region has 16 residues. CDR1 is LNHNV, CDR2 YYDKDF, per germline (reference sequence). This CDR3 is CATSRDGGRGTGELFF. The CDR3 DNA reads TGTGCCACCAGCAGAGATGGGGGGAGAGGGACCGGGGAGCTGTTTTTT. Based on the CDR3 plus reference TRBV15 and TRBJ2-2, the full variable domain is DAMVIQNPRYQVTQFGKPVTLSCSQTLNHNVMYWYQQKSSQAPKLLFHYYDKDFNNEADTPDNFQSRRPNTSFCFLDIRSPGLGDTAMYLCATSRDGGRGTGELFFGEGSRLTVL.

This rearrangement joins TRBV5-4 to TRBJ1-5; D is unclear. This CDR3 comprises 15 residues. Trimming took off 0 bases at V and 1 base at J, with 8 bases between the two ends. From germline, CDR1 is SGHNT and CDR2 YYREEE (reference sequence). CDR3 in DNA: TGTGCCAGCAGCTTGGTTTGGATAAGCAATCAGCCCCAGCATTTT. It encodes CASSLVWISNQPQHF.

J is TRBJ2-1 and V is TRBV21-1; the tabulated D call, TRBD2, remains unverified against the DNA. TRBV21-1 is designated a pseudogene. This CDR3 contains 18 residues. CDR3 DNA: TGTGCCAGCAGCAAAGCCTCTCCAGTAGCGGAGCCCTACAATGAGCAGTTCTTC. Translated: CASSKASPVAEPYNEQFF.

This chain joins TRBV4-1 and TRBJ2-7; 7 bases are shared with TRBD1. Germline trimming cut 0 bases from V and 3 bases from J; bases unmatched to any gene: 5. This CDR3 is built from 15 residues. The V gene's germline CDR1 is MGHRA and CDR2 YSYEKL. CDR3 nucleotide sequence: TGCGCCAGCAGCCAAGATTTAACAGGGGACTACGAGCAGTACTTC. It encodes CASSQDLTGDYEQYF.

The chain combines TRBV2 with TRBJ1-4; D is unresolved. The V and J ends lost 3 bases and 7 bases respectively, with 12 bases between them. CDR1 is SNHLY, CDR2 FYNNEI, per germline. The CDR3 consists of 14 residues. The CDR3 reads CASSEGSLAEKLFF. The CDR3 region has the DNA TGTGCCAGCAGTGAGGGATCTTTGGCTGAAAAACTGTTTTTT.

The chain recombines TRBV4-2 with TRBJ1-1; no reliable D call. V dropped 0 bases and J dropped 0 bases, with 11 bases sitting between them. The CDR3 spans 16 residues. Germline V lookup: CDR1 LGHNA, CDR2 YNFKEQ. The CDR3 nucleotides are TGTGCCAGCAGCCAAGACCCTTTACCCATGAACACTGAAGCTTTCTTT. This translates into CASSQDPLPMNTEAFF.

This chain links TRBV20-1 with TRBJ2-5, with D tentatively TRBD1 or TRBD2 (5 bases each). Trimming shortened V by 3 bases and J by 2 bases, and 13 bases separated the two germline ends. The CDR3 covers 14 residues. The germline CDR1 and CDR2 sequences are DFQATT and SNEGSKA (reference sequence). For the CDR3, the DNA is TGCAGTGCTAGTTCCGGGACGGCTCAAGAGACCCAGTACTTC. This translates into CSASSGTAQETQYF.

This clone came up once. CDR3 loop: CSVELGSGGEKLFF. Written as DNA, the CDR3 is TGCAGCGTTGAATTGGGTTCGGGGGGAGAAAAACTGTTTTTT. This chain connects TRBV29-1 to TRBJ1-4, with a tentative D call TRBD1 (5 bases). Trimming cost V 2 bases and J 8 bases, with 15 bases left between them. This CDR3 is 14 amino acids long. Germline V CDR1 and CDR2: SQVTM, ANQGSEA.

The chain couples TRBV18 to TRBJ1-5, with D possibly TRBD1 on 5 matching bases. This CDR3 comprises 13 residues. Per the germline V gene, CDR1 is KGHSH and CDR2 is LQKENI. V was pared by 4 bases and J by 5 bases, with 9 bases between. The CDR3 loop is CASSRLQDQPQHF. DNA of the CDR3: TGTGCCAGCTCACGACTACAGGATCAGCCCCAGCATTTT.

The V call is TRBV28, the J call TRBJ1-3; D might be TRBD1 (6 bases). Trimming shortened V by 7 bases and J by 2 bases, and 9 bases separated the two germline ends. The CDR3 is made up of 13 amino acids. Germline CDR1 MDHEN, CDR2 SYDVKM. The CDR3 spells CASITGTGNTIYF. In DNA, the CDR3 is TGTGCCAGCATAACAGGGACTGGAAACACCATATATTTT.

J is TRBJ1-1 and V is TRBV29-1, with 9 bases lining up with TRBD1. The CDR3 totals 13 residues. V lost 7 bases to trimming and J lost 0 bases; unmatched junction nucleotides: 3. The germline V gene has CDR1 SQVTM and CDR2 ANQGSEA. CDR3 coding DNA: TGCAGCGCCTGGACAGGGGTGAACACTGAAGCTTTCTTT. This codes for CSAWTGVNTEAFF. Together with reference TRBV29-1 and TRBJ1-1, the CDR3 gives the full variable domain: SAVISQKPSRDICQRGTSLTIQCQVDSQVTMMFWYRQQPGQSLTLIATANQGSEATYESGFVIDKFPISRPNLTFSTLTVSNMSPEDSSIYLCSAWTGVNTEAFFGQGTRLTVV.

The rearrangement links TRBV19 to TRBJ2-3; 9 bases are shared with TRBD1. This CDR3 has 16 amino acids. From germline, CDR1 is LNHDA and CDR2 SQIVND (reference sequence). V trimming: 3 bases; J trimming: 0 bases; junction bases outside the gene matches: 4. This chain's CDR3 is CASSIRTGASTDTQYF. For the CDR3, the DNA is TGTGCCAGTAGTATCCGGACAGGGGCAAGCACAGATACGCAGTATTTT.